Each of the 21 T cell receptor beta chains below was sequenced from the same sample in a study of cytomegalovirus exposure and HLA in healthy donors. Primers for the PCR totalled 60 Vbeta and 13 Jbeta. Produced via immunoSEQ multiplex PCR; TCRdb's table is partial and in-frame only. The sample lists fewer than 150,000 clones, 65% to 85% occurring once. Sequenced input: PBMCs. All receptors derive from a woman aged 25 to 39 in good health and CMV-seropositive.

The V gene is TRBV27, the J gene TRBJ1-1; D is ambiguous. CDR1 is MNHEY and CDR2 is SMNVEV in the germline V gene (reference sequence). V lost 0 bases to trimming and J lost 6 bases, with 14 bases between them. The CDR3 covers 15 residues. DNA for the CDR3: TGTGCCAGCAGTTTATCCCCCACAGCCAACGCTGAAGCTTTCTTT. The encoded protein is CASSLSPTANAEAFF.

The chain uses TRBV4-2 and TRBJ2-1; 9 bases agree with TRBD2. Germline V gene data show CDR1 as LGHNA and CDR2 as YNFKEQ. The CDR3 loop spans 15 amino acids. V dropped 1 base and J dropped 7; count of bases not matched to a gene: 5. In DNA, the CDR3 is TGTGCCAGCAGCCAAGTGGCTAGCGGGGTAAATGAGCAGTTCTTC. The encoded protein is CASSQVASGVNEQFF.

CDR3 in amino acids: CASSGGLAEGGIQYF. The CDR3 region has the DNA TGTGCCAGCAGTGGCGGACTAGCGGAGGGGGGCATTCAGTACTTC. The chain has TRBV2 and TRBJ2-4, with TRBD2 matching 10 bases. CDR3 size: 15 residues. V was clipped by 4 bases and J by 9 bases; unmatched bases: 9. Germline assignment: CDR1 SNHLY and CDR2 FYNNEI.

The chain combines TRBV27 with TRBJ2-2; 8 positions match TRBD1. CDR1 and CDR2 from the germline V gene are MNHEY and SMNVEV (reference sequence). The CDR3 covers 15 residues. V trimming: 7 bases; J trimming: 4 bases; junction bases outside the gene matches: 8. The CDR3 DNA sequence: TGTGCCAGCACGACGGGGCAGGGGGCCACCGGGGAGCTGTTTTTT. It encodes CASTTGQGATGELFF.

The chain recombines TRBV9 with TRBJ2-3, with a weak D call TRBD2 (6 bases). Trimming pared 3 bases from V and 2 bases from J, leaving 10 bases between. The CDR3 is 14 amino acids. CDR1 and CDR2 from the germline V gene are SGDLS and YYNGEE. The DNA for the CDR3 is TGTGCCAGCAGCGGGAGGGCCTTCACAGATACGCAGTATTTT. As protein: CASSGRAFTDTQYF.

The chain carries TRBV19 and TRBJ2-1; 10 nucleotides match TRBD1. The length of the CDR3 is 16 residues. In germline, CDR1 is LNHDA, CDR2 SQIVND (reference sequence). Germline trimming cut 4 bases from V and 4 bases from J; bases unmatched to any gene: 7. CDR3 protein: CASSTRDRGAYNEQFF. CDR3 coding DNA: TGTGCCAGTAGTACCCGGGACAGGGGCGCATACAATGAGCAGTTCTTC. Full variable domain (rest looked up from reference TRBV19 and TRBJ2-1): DGGITQSPKYLFRKEGQNVTLSCEQNLNHDAMYWYRQDPGQGLRLIYYSQIVNDFQKGDIAEGYSVSREKKESFPLTVTSAQKNPTAFYLCASSTRDRGAYNEQFFGPGTRLTVL.

To note about this clone: This same CDR3 is encoded by further DNA sequences in the sample. The chain recombines TRBV4-2 with TRBJ2-1; 13 positions match TRBD2. Germline CDR1 LGHNA, CDR2 YNFKEQ. After removal of 7 bases from V and 2 bases from J, the junction contained 2 bases not matched to a gene. The CDR3 loop spans 15 amino acids. The CDR3 nucleotides are TGTGCCAGCACACTAGCGGGAGGGGCCTACAATGAGCAGTTCTTC. This gives the protein CASTLAGGAYNEQFF.

This chain joins TRBV10-3 and TRBJ2-5; TRBD1 might be the D (6 bases). CDR3 size: 13 residues. Trimming left V 3 bases short and J 5 bases short, with 10 bases between. CDR1 is ENHRY and CDR2 is SYGVKD in the germline V gene. The CDR3 DNA sequence: TGTGCCATCAGTGATCACAGGGTCGAGACCCAGTACTTC. Protein sequence: CAISDHRVETQYF.

V and J are TRBV4-1 and TRBJ2-1, with D unresolved. The CDR3 is 16 amino acids. Trimming stripped 1 base from V and 3 bases from J, with 13 bases between. Germline values: CDR1 MGHRA, CDR2 YSYEKL. CDR3 in amino acids: CASSQVPDFNYNEQFF. For the CDR3, the DNA is TGCGCCAGCAGCCAAGTCCCCGACTTTAACTACAATGAGCAGTTCTTC.

The chain carries TRBV6-4 and TRBJ2-3; 10 bases line up with TRBD2. The CDR3 runs 16 residues. Unmatched junction bases numbered 6, after V lost 3 bases and J lost 3 bases. Per the germline V gene, CDR1 is MRHNA and CDR2 is SNTAGT. The CDR3 nucleotides read TGTGCCAGCAGTGATCAGGCTAGCGGGGGTACAGATACGCAGTATTTT. It is translated as CASSDQASGGTDTQYF.

The chain is built from TRBV19 and TRBJ1-2, with D possibly matching TRBD1 (5 bases). This CDR3 contains 13 residues. Germline CDR1 LNHDA, CDR2 SQIVND (reference sequence). V shed 5 bases and J shed 6 bases, with 13 bases lying between them. The CDR3 DNA reads TGTGCCAGTAGTCTTAAGGGGTACGATGGCTACACCTTC. Its protein is CASSLKGYDGYTF.

The V and J genes are TRBV5-1 and TRBJ2-1; 10 nucleotides agree with TRBD2. The junction had 3 bases not matched to a gene; V was cut back by 1 base and J by 8 bases. Germline-derived CDR1 and CDR2 are SGHRS and YFSETQ. This CDR3 has 14 amino acids. The CDR3 loop is CASSLSGREDEQFF. The CDR3 DNA sequence: TGCGCCAGCAGCTTGAGCGGGAGGGAAGATGAGCAGTTCTTC.

The chain links TRBV30 to TRBJ1-3; D is ambiguous. Looked up from germline, CDR1 is GTSNPN and CDR2 is SVGIG (reference sequence). V was clipped by 2 bases and J by 7 bases, with 12 bases between them. This CDR3 has 13 amino acids. The CDR3 reads CAWSPSLRNTIYF. DNA of the CDR3: TGTGCCTGGAGTCCCTCCCTCCGTAACACCATATATTTT.

This chain joins TRBV9 and TRBJ1-6; a weak D match, TRBD1 (5 bases). Trimming removed 6 bases from V and 7 bases from J, with 17 bases in between. CDR1 is SGDLS and CDR2 is YYNGEE in the germline V gene. The CDR3 runs 15 residues. The CDR3 bases are TGTGCCAGCACCGGGGGGGTCGAGGGAAATTCACCCCTCCACTTT. Amino acids: CASTGGVEGNSPLHF. The whole variable domain, remainder taken from reference TRBV9 and TRBJ1-6, is DSGVTQTPKHLITATGQRVTLRCSPRSGDLSVYWYQQSLDQGLQFLIQYYNGEERAKGNILERFSAQQFPDLHSELNLSSLELGDSALYFCASTGGVEGNSPLHFGNGTRLTVT.

This clone was detected only a few times. The chain carries TRBV19 and TRBJ1-2; D remains unclear. Germline values: CDR1 LNHDA, CDR2 SQIVND (reference sequence). This CDR3 comprises 14 residues. V was pared by 4 bases and J by 5 bases, with 14 bases between. The CDR3 sequence: CASSNQPHSYGYTF. CDR3 sequence (DNA): TGTGCCAGTAGTAACCAACCCCACAGTTATGGCTACACCTTC.

With regard to this clone: One end of the junction fails to match germline, which may point to a read error. The V gene is TRBV6-1, the J gene TRBJ1-2; TRBD1 agrees at 7 bases. This CDR3 is 14 amino acids long. Germline CDR1 reads MNHNS; CDR2 reads SASEGT. The CDR3 nucleotides are TGTGCCACCTTGACAGGGATTTGGACCTATAGCTACACCTTC. Translated, it gives CATLTGIWTYSYTF.

The rearrangement uses TRBV27 and TRBJ1-2; tentative D call: TRBD1 (6 bases). CDR3 size: 15 residues. The V end lost 6 bases, the J end lost 4 bases, and 18 bases lay between the germline ends. Germline CDR1 and CDR2: MNHEY and SMNVEV (reference sequence). CDR3 sequence reads: CASSSYRDTVYGYTF. The CDR3 nucleotides read TGTGCCAGCAGCTCATACCGGGACACTGTCTATGGCTACACCTTC.

This clone was seen a few times. The chain is built from TRBV25-1 and TRBJ1-5; 10 nucleotides match TRBD1. Unmatched junction bases numbered 10, after V lost 6 bases and J lost 5 bases. Germline V lookup: CDR1 MGHDK, CDR2 SYGVNS. The CDR3 length is 16 residues. The CDR3 loop reads CASSDSGDRGHQPQHF. DNA for the CDR3: TGTGCCAGCAGCGATTCGGGAGACAGGGGGCATCAGCCCCAGCATTTT.

This chain joins TRBV2 and TRBJ2-7; 10 bases are a match to TRBD1. The CDR3 is 15 amino acids. The V gene's germline CDR1 is SNHLY and CDR2 FYNNEI. J was trimmed by 5 bases and V by 7 bases; bases with no gene match: 11. The CDR3 reads CASTFHRDRGDEQYF. CDR3 coding DNA: TGTGCCAGCACTTTCCACCGGGACAGGGGAGACGAGCAGTACTTC. The variable domain in full, with the rest retrieved from reference TRBV2 and TRBJ2-7, is EPEVTQTPSHQVTQMGQEVILRCVPISNHLYFYWYRQILGQKVEFLVSFYNNEISEKSEIFDDQFSVERPDGSNFTLKIRSTKLEDSAMYFCASTFHRDRGDEQYFGPGTRLTVT.

V usage is TRBV7-2 and J usage is TRBJ2-7; D is perhaps TRBD2 (5 bases). Germline values: CDR1 SGHTA, CDR2 FQGNSA. The V and J ends lost 1 base and 6 bases respectively, with 10 bases between them. The CDR3 loop spans 13 amino acids. The CDR3 region has the DNA TGTGCCAGCAGCTTAGGAGGGTTGGGCGAGCAGTACTTC. Its translation is CASSLGGLGEQYF. Full variable domain (remainder filled in from reference TRBV7-2 and TRBJ2-7): GAGVSQSPSNKVTEKGKDVELRCDPISGHTALYWYRQSLGQGLEFLIYFQGNSAPDKSGLPSDRFSAERTGGSVSTLTIQRTQQEDSAVYLCASSLGGLGEQYFGPGTRLTVT.

This chain uses TRBV6-5 with TRBJ2-1; D possibly corresponds to TRBD1 (7 bases). The V gene's germline CDR1 is MNHEY and CDR2 SVGAGI. This CDR3 has 16 residues. The V end lost 0 bases, the J end lost 4 bases, and 13 bases lay between the germline ends. The CDR3 nucleotides are TGTGCCAGCAGTTACTCGCCCAGGGGGGCGTACAATGAGCAGTTCTTC. Translating it yields CASSYSPRGAYNEQFF.